The 23 T cell receptor beta chains below come from one sample, sequenced in a study of OX40 agonist ivuxolimab in advanced cancers. The protocol was immunoSEQ multiplex PCR, while the TCRdb copy is restricted to in-frame clones and leaves out a portion. The repertoire includes roughly 75,000 clones, about 88% of them detected once, and approximately 12% sits in the top ten. Sequencing used CD4+ or CD8+ T cells sorted from blood, obtained in a trial of the OX40 agonist ivuxolimab. All receptors come from an adult with an advanced solid tumor such as melanoma, head and neck, liver or kidney cancer.

In its sample, this clone was seen once. V usage is TRBV5-1 and J usage is TRBJ2-2; 8 bases agree with TRBD1. Germline V gene sequence: CDR1 SGHRS, CDR2 YFSETQ. Trimming at V came to 0 bases and at J to 11 bases, leaving 12 bases not matched to a gene. The CDR3 has 16 residues. As DNA, the CDR3 is TGCGCCAGCAGCTTGGTTGGCCAGGGGGCTCAGGTTGAGCTGTTTTTT. It translates to CASSLVGQGAQVELFF.

This chain connects TRBV28 to TRBJ2-2; 12 nucleotides agree with TRBD1. V lost 5 bases to trimming and J lost 7 bases; unmatched junction nucleotides: 11. The length of the CDR3 is 17 residues. The germline V gene encodes CDR1 MDHEN and CDR2 SYDVKM. The CDR3 reads CASSPPGTGGAGGELFF. CDR3 nucleotides: TGTGCCAGCAGTCCCCCCGGGACAGGGGGCGCTGGCGGGGAGCTGTTTTTT. The full variable domain, its missing parts supplied by reference TRBV28 and TRBJ2-2, is DVKVTQSSRYLVKRTGEKVFLECVQDMDHENMFWYRQDPGLGLRLIYFSYDVKMKEKGDIPEGYSVSREKKERFSLILESASTNQTSMYLCASSPPGTGGAGGELFFGEGSRLTVL.

The chain uses TRBV11-2 and TRBJ2-7; D uncertain. Looked up from germline, CDR1 is SGHAT and CDR2 is FQNNGV. The CDR3 has 13 amino acids. V dropped 1 base and J dropped 5 bases, with 9 bases sitting between them. CDR3 sequence reads: CASSLGLLDEQYF. In nucleotides, the CDR3 is TGTGCCAGCAGCTTAGGTTTGCTCGACGAGCAGTACTTC.

The CDR3 region has the DNA TGTGCCAGCAGCTTAGCCCAGGGTGCCGCGGGAGACGTTTCAGATACGCAGTATTTT. It translates to CASSLAQGAAGDVSDTQYF. The rearrangement links TRBV7-8 to TRBJ2-3; 7 nucleotides align to TRBD2. The CDR3 sequence is 19 residues long. With 0 bases clipped from V and 4 bases from J, the junction kept 16 bases outside the gene matches. Germline V lookup: CDR1 SGHVS, CDR2 FQNEAQ.

Only one count was recorded for this clone. The chain combines TRBV30 with TRBJ2-1; D remains ambiguous. Trimming removed 4 bases from V and 1 base from J, with 8 bases in between. Germline CDR1 reads GTSNPN; CDR2 reads SVGIG (reference sequence). CDR3 length: 13 amino acids. The CDR3 region is CAWIGDSYNEQFF. CDR3 DNA: TGTGCCTGGATAGGAGATTCCTACAATGAGCAGTTCTTC.

This chain links TRBV2 with TRBJ2-3; D possibly corresponds to TRBD2 (5 bases). The CDR3 totals 14 residues. Germline CDR1 is SNHLY and CDR2 is FYNNEI. V gave up 0 bases and J gave up 11 bases, with 15 bases separating them. CDR3 DNA sequence: TGTGCCAGCAGTGAAGCGGAGGCCACTCCTAGGCAGTATTTT. Its translation: CASSEAEATPRQYF.

This clone was seen a single time. The chain combines TRBV4-1 with TRBJ2-2; 8 bases fit TRBD2. The trim removed 0 bases at V and 2 bases at J, leaving 2 bases unmatched. Germline CDR1 reads MGHRA; CDR2 reads YSYEKL. The CDR3 is 16 amino acids. The CDR3 region is CASSQDREGNTGELFF. The CDR3 region has the DNA TGCGCCAGCAGCCAAGACCGGGAGGGTAACACCGGGGAGCTGTTTTTT.

The genes are TRBV9 and TRBJ2-3, with 7 bases lining up with TRBD1. V shed 3 bases and J 2 bases; nucleotides not matched to a gene: 6. The V gene's germline CDR1 is SGDLS and CDR2 YYNGEE. The CDR3 length is 15 residues. CDR3 amino acids: CASSARDRDTDTQYF. For the CDR3, the DNA is TGTGCCAGCAGCGCCCGGGACAGAGACACAGATACGCAGTATTTT.

V gene TRBV19 combines with J gene TRBJ1-5; no clear D gene. The germline gives CDR1 LNHDA, CDR2 SQIVND (reference sequence). V was clipped by 5 bases and J by 0 bases, with 14 bases between them. The CDR3 has 16 amino acids. CDR3 in amino acids: CASSGSVVYSNQPQHF. The CDR3 nucleotides are TGTGCCAGTAGTGGCAGCGTGGTTTATAGCAATCAGCCCCAGCATTTT.

This chain connects TRBV5-1 to TRBJ2-1, with D possibly matching TRBD2 (5 bases). Germline loops: CDR1 SGHRS, CDR2 YFSETQ. The CDR3 has 16 residues. The ends were cut back, 1 base at V and 0 bases at J, with 11 bases in the middle. The CDR3 here is CASSLHGESSYNEQFF. The CDR3 DNA reads TGCGCCAGCAGCTTGCACGGGGAGAGCTCCTACAATGAGCAGTTCTTC. The full variable domain, in which reference TRBV5-1 and TRBJ2-1 provide the parts outside the CDR3, is KAGVTQTPRYLIKTRGQQVTLSCSPISGHRSVSWYQQTPGQGLQFLFEYFSETQRNKGNFPGRFSGRQFSNSRSEMNVSTLELGDSALYLCASSLHGESSYNEQFFGPGTRLTVL.

The chain couples TRBV18 to TRBJ2-1, with 12 bases identical to TRBD2. This CDR3 region has 14 residues. V shed 4 bases and J 6 bases; nucleotides not matched to a gene: 1. Germline lookup yields CDR1 KGHSH and CDR2 LQKENI. Here the CDR3 reads CASSLLAGGNEQFF. CDR3 in DNA: TGTGCCAGCTCACTACTAGCGGGAGGCAATGAGCAGTTCTTC. The complete variable domain, with remaining parts taken from reference TRBV18 and TRBJ2-1, reads NAGVMQNPRHLVRRRGQEARLRCSPMKGHSHVYWYRQLPEEGLKFMVYLQKENIIDESGMPKERFSAEFPKEGPSILRIQQVVRGDSAAYFCASSLLAGGNEQFFGPGTRLTVL.

In DNA form, the CDR3 reads TGTGCCAGCAGTGCCTCGTTCAGAGCTCAAGAGACCCAGTACTTC. Amino acids: CASSASFRAQETQYF. This rearrangement joins TRBV6-5 to TRBJ2-5; D is unclear. The CDR3 runs 15 residues. The V gene lost 5 bases and the J gene lost 2 bases, with 15 bases spanning the gap. CDR1 is MNHEY and CDR2 is SVGAGI in the germline V gene.

The chain uses TRBV27 and TRBJ1-1, with D perhaps matching TRBD1 (6 bases). Trimming left V 3 bases short and J 6 bases short, with 11 bases between. Germline V gives CDR1 MNHEY, CDR2 SMNVEV (reference sequence). The CDR3 runs to 13 residues. The CDR3 sequence: CASSFGTNSEAFF. Here the CDR3 DNA reads TGTGCCAGCAGTTTTGGGACAAATTCTGAAGCTTTCTTT.

The chain is built from TRBV11-2 and TRBJ2-5; 7 bases are a match to TRBD2. The CDR3 has 15 residues. Germline CDR1 reads SGHAT; CDR2 reads FQNNGV. Germline trimming cut 0 bases from V and 4 bases from J; bases unmatched to any gene: 5. The CDR3 loop reads CASSLEVAGAETQYF. DNA for the CDR3: TGTGCCAGCAGCTTAGAAGTAGCGGGCGCAGAGACCCAGTACTTC.

The rearrangement joins TRBV28 to TRBJ1-6; no clear D. Per the germline V gene, CDR1 is MDHEN and CDR2 is SYDVKM. The CDR3 sequence is 16 residues long. V lost 5 bases, J lost 2 bases, and 13 bases lay in between. As DNA, the CDR3 is TGTGCCAGCAGTCTAACAGTCACGGCCTATAATTCACCCCTCCACTTT. This encodes CASSLTVTAYNSPLHF.

The CDR3 here is CASSATGHEQYF. CDR3 DNA sequence: TGTGCCAGCAGCGCCACAGGGCACGAGCAGTACTTC. The chain is built from TRBV9 and TRBJ2-7, with TRBD1 as a possible D gene (6 bases). Per germline, CDR1 SGDLS and CDR2 YYNGEE. V was clipped by 3 bases and J by 5 bases, with 9 bases between them. This CDR3 comprises 12 residues.

V and J are TRBV29-1 and TRBJ2-5; D gene ambiguous. The tail of the sequence fits TRBJ2-7 better, so the J call may be wrong. CDR3 length: 12 residues. Germline CDR1 is SQVTM and CDR2 is ANQGSEA. CDR3 in amino acids: CSVGANSYEQYF. The DNA for the CDR3 is TGCAGCGTTGGCGCCAACTCCTACGAGCAGTACTTC.

V gene TRBV28 combines with J gene TRBJ1-2, with 7 bases aligning to TRBD1. Unmatched junction bases numbered 6, after V lost 7 bases and J lost 1 base. Germline CDR1 is MDHEN and CDR2 is SYDVKM. This CDR3 region has 14 residues. The CDR3 region has the DNA TGTGCCAGCACCCAGGGGGGGCTTAACTATGGCTACACCTTC. It yields the protein CASTQGGLNYGYTF.

The chain joins TRBV7-2 to TRBJ1-5; D gene uncertain. CDR1 is SGHTA and CDR2 is FQGNSA in the germline V gene. The V and J ends lost 2 bases and 0 bases respectively, with 11 bases between them. The CDR3 runs 16 residues. CDR3 sequence reads: CASSLKAGSSNQPQHF. In DNA, the CDR3 is TGTGCCAGCAGCTTAAAAGCAGGTTCTAGCAATCAGCCCCAGCATTTT.

This clone was counted a single time. The chain couples TRBV19 to TRBJ1-5, with 9 bases that match TRBD1. V gave up 1 base and J gave up 4 bases; unmatched junction bases: 2. The CDR3 length is 15 residues. Germline V CDR1 and CDR2: LNHDA, SQIVND (reference sequence). The CDR3 nucleotides read TGTGCCAGTAGTATAGGTGGGACAGGGAATCAGCCCCAGCATTTT. Its translation is CASSIGGTGNQPQHF. The full variable domain, completed using reference TRBV19 and TRBJ1-5, is DGGITQSPKYLFRKEGQNVTLSCEQNLNHDAMYWYRQDPGQGLRLIYYSQIVNDFQKGDIAEGYSVSREKKESFPLTVTSAQKNPTAFYLCASSIGGTGNQPQHFGDGTRLSIL.

This clone showed up just once. This chain joins TRBV6-5 and TRBJ2-7; tentatively, D is TRBD2 (5 bases). The germline gives CDR1 MNHEY, CDR2 SVGAGI. The V end was cut by 8 bases, the J end by 7 bases, with 12 bases between. The CDR3 extends over 11 amino acids. CDR3 sequence (DNA): TGTGCCAGCTCGGACCCGGGGGAGCAGTACTTC. Translation: CASSDPGEQYF.

This clone was detected only a few times. V usage is TRBV29-1 and J usage is TRBJ2-7; the D gene is possibly TRBD2 (6 bases). The CDR3 runs to 13 residues. V was cut by 7 bases and J by 5 bases, with 18 bases left in between. Germline loops: CDR1 SQVTM, CDR2 ANQGSEA. The CDR3 sequence: CSGTEGERNEQYF. CDR3 coding DNA: TGCAGCGGAACGGAGGGAGAAAGGAACGAGCAGTACTTC.

The chain has TRBV6-6 and TRBJ2-3, with 11 bases that match TRBD2. Trimming at V came to 6 bases and at J to 4 bases, leaving 9 bases not matched to a gene. The CDR3 is 16 residues long. Germline CDR1 is MNHNY and CDR2 is SVGAGI (reference sequence). CDR3 loop: CASSPLVAGGPDTQYF. Written as DNA, the CDR3 is TGTGCCAGCAGCCCCCTCGTAGCGGGAGGGCCAGATACGCAGTATTTT.